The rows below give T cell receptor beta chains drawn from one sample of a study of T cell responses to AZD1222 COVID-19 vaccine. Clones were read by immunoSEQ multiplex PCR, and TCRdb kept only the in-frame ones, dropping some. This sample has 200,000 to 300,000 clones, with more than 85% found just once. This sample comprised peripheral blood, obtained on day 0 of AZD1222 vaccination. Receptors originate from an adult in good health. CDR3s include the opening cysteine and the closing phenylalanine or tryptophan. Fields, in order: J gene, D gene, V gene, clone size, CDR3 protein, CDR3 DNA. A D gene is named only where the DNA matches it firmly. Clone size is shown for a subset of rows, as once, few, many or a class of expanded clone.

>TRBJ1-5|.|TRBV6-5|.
CASSKNRANQPQHF
TGTGCCAGCAGTAAGAACAGAGCAAATCAGCCCCAGCATTTT
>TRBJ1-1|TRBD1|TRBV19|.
CASSGPTGVTAFF
TGTGCCAGTAGTGGGCCAACAGGGGTCACGGCTTTCTTT
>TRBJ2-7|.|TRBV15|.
CATSRDSGTLSSYEQYF
TGTGCCACCAGCAGAGACTCCGGGACGCTGAGCTCCTACGAGCAGTACTTC
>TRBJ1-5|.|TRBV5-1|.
CASSLICNQPQHF
TGCGCCAGCAGCTTGATTTGCAATCAGCCCCAGCATTTT
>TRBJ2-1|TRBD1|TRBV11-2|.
CASSLVGGRQANEQFF
TGTGCCAGCAGCTTAGTAGGGGGCCGACAAGCGAATGAGCAGTTCTTC
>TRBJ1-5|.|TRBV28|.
CASSLVVGGVEDQPQHF
TGTGCCAGCAGTTTAGTGGTTGGGGGAGTTGAGGATCAGCCCCAGCATTTT
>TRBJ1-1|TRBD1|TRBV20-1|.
CSASPGGRAFF
TGCAGTGCTAGCCCAGGGGGGAGAGCTTTCTTT
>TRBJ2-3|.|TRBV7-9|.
CASSRLQGNTDTQYF
TGTGCCAGCAGTCGTCTGCAGGGTAACACAGATACGCAGTATTTT
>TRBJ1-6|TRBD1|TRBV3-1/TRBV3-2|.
CASSPSDRGNSPLHF
TGTGCCAGCAGCCCCTCAGACAGGGGCAATTCACCCCTCCACTTT
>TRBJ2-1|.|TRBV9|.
CASSVGGSDNEQFF
TGTGCCAGCAGCGTAGGGGGGTCGGACAATGAGCAGTTCTTC
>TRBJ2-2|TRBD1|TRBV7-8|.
CASSFTGQGVFGELFF
TGTGCCAGCAGCTTTACTGGACAGGGAGTTTTCGGGGAGCTGTTTTTT
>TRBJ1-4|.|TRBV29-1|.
CSVAVMRQEGDEKLFF
TGCAGCGTTGCGGTGATGAGACAGGAAGGAGATGAAAAACTGTTTTTT
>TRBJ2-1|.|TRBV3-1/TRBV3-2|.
CASSQNRASEQFF
TGTGCCAGCAGCCAAAACAGGGCAAGTGAGCAGTTCTTC
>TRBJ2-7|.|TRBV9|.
CASSVIPGQEQYF
TGTGCCAGCAGCGTCATTCCGGGCCAGGAGCAGTACTTC
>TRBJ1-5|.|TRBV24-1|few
CATSDFGDQPQHF
TGTGCCACCAGTGATTTCGGGGATCAGCCCCAGCATTTT
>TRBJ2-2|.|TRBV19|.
CASSLTGELFF
TGTGCCAGTAGCCTTACCGGGGAGCTGTTTTTT
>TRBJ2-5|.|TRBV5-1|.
CASSLGLGGETQYF
TGCGCCAGCAGCTTGGGGCTCGGAGGTGAGACCCAGTACTTC
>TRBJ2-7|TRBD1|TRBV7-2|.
CASSQQGAYEQYF
TGTGCCAGCAGCCAACAGGGGGCCTACGAGCAGTACTTC
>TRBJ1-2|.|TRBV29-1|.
CSASTGNGYTF
TGCAGCGCAAGCACGGGAAATGGCTACACCTTC
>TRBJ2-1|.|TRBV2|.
CASSVVLGNEQFF
TGTGCCAGCAGTGTGGTTCTCGGCAATGAGCAGTTCTTC
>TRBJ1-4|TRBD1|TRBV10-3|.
CAISEQGSEKLFF
TGTGCCATCAGTGAACAGGGGAGTGAAAAACTGTTTTTT
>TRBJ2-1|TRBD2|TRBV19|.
CASSPSGVGSNEQFF
TGTGCCAGTAGTCCGAGCGGGGTTGGGTCCAATGAGCAGTTCTTC
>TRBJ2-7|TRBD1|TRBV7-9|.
CASSSYRDSTDEQYF
TGTGCCAGCAGCTCTTACCGGGACAGTACTGACGAGCAGTACTTC
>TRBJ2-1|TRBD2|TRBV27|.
CASTAGASGRNEQFF
TGTGCCAGCACCGCAGGGGCTAGCGGGAGAAATGAGCAGTTCTTC
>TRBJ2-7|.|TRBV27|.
CASSLSTVSSYEQYF
TGTGCCAGCAGTTTATCGACAGTGTCTTCCTACGAGCAGTACTTC
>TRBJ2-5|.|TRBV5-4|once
CASSLAVGNGETQYF
TGTGCCAGCAGCTTGGCCGTGGGAAACGGAGAGACCCAGTACTTC
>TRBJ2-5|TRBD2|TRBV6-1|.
CASSERSGLAGYQETQYF
TGTGCCAGCAGTGAAAGGTCGGGACTAGCGGGGTACCAAGAGACCCAGTACTTC
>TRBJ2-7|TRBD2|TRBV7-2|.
CASSPEVAGLYEQYF
TGTGCCAGCAGCCCAGAGGTAGCGGGCCTCTACGAGCAGTACTTC
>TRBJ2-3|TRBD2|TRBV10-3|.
CAISPGLATSTDTQYF
TGTGCCATCAGCCCGGGACTAGCGACTAGCACAGATACGCAGTATTTT
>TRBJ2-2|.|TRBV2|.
CASTRGGELFF
TGTGCCAGCACGAGAGGCGGGGAGCTGTTTTTT
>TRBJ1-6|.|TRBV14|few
CASSQGGANNSPLHF
TGTGCCAGCAGCCAAGGGGGGGCGAATAATTCACCCCTCCACTTT
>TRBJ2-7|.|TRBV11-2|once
CASSLDRSVEQYF
TGTGCCAGCAGCTTAGATCGGTCAGTCGAGCAGTACTTC
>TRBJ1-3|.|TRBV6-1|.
CASSDPGHQSSGNTIYF
TGTGCCAGCAGTGACCCGGGACACCAGAGCTCTGGAAACACCATATATTTT
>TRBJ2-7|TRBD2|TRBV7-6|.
CASSLGAGGPYEQYF
TGTGCCAGCAGCTTAGGGGCGGGGGGCCCCTACGAGCAGTACTTC
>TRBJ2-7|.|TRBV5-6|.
CASSLGRYEQYF
TGTGCCAGCAGCTTAGGGCGGTACGAGCAGTACTTC
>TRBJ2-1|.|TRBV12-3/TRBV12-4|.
CASIAGSYNEQFF
TGTGCCAGCATCGCCGGCTCCTACAATGAGCAGTTCTTC
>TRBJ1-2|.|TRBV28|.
CASRDGSNYGYTF
TGTGCCAGCAGAGACGGATCTAACTATGGCTACACCTTC
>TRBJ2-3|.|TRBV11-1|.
CASSRYGLQSTDTQYF
TGTGCCAGCAGTCGTTACGGGCTCCAAAGCACAGATACGCAGTATTTT
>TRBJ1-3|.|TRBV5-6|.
CASSLEAGSYPGNTIYF
TGTGCCAGCAGCTTGGAAGCGGGATCCTACCCTGGAAACACCATATATTTT
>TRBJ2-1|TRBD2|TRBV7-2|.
CASRYSGGALEQFF
TGTGCCAGCAGGTATAGCGGGGGGGCCCTTGAGCAGTTCTTC
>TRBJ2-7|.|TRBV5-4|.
CASSLQSGGTYEQYF
TGTGCCAGCAGCTTGCAGAGCGGCGGAACCTACGAGCAGTACTTC
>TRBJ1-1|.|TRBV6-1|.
CASSGTYNTEAFF
TGTGCCAGCAGTGGGACTTACAACACTGAAGCTTTCTTT
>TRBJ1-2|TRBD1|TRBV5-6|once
CASSLPGQDYGYTF
TGTGCCAGCAGCCTCCCGGGACAGGACTATGGCTACACCTTC
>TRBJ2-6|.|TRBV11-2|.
CASSRSGSGANVLTF
TGTGCCAGCAGCCGTTCAGGGTCCGGGGCCAACGTCCTGACTTTC
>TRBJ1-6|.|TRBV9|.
CASSNLPNSSPLHF
TGTGCCAGCAGCAATCTTCCCAATAGTTCACCCCTCCACTTT
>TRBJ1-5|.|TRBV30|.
CAWSVHSNQPQHF
TGTGCCTGGAGTGTGCACAGCAATCAGCCCCAGCATTTT
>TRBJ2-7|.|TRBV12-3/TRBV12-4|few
CASSLGYEQYF
TGTGCCAGCAGTTTGGGCTACGAGCAGTACTTC
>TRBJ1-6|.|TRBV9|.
CASSVDVGRKNSPLHF
TGTGCCAGCAGCGTAGACGTGGGGAGGAAGAATTCACCCCTCCACTTT
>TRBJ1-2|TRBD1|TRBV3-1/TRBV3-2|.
CASSQEGQGNGYTF
TGTGCCAGCAGCCAAGAAGGACAGGGAAACGGCTACACCTTC
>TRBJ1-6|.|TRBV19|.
CANIEHSSPLHF
TGTGCCAATATAGAACATTCGTCACCCCTCCACTTT
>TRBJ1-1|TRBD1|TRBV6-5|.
CASSWGGGPTEAFF
TGTGCCAGCAGTTGGGGAGGGGGCCCAACTGAAGCTTTCTTT
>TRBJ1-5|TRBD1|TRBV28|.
CASSSPGQFTDSNQPQHF
TGTGCCAGCAGTTCCCCGGGACAGTTTACTGATAGCAATCAGCCCCAGCATTTT
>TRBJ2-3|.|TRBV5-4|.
CASSGTFTDTQYF
TGTGCCAGCAGCGGGACATTCACAGATACGCAGTATTTT
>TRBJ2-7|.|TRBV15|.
CATSRDRALAYEQYF
TGTGCCACCAGCAGAGATCGGGCACTCGCCTACGAGCAGTACTTC
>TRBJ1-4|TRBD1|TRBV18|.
CASSPRAGGGSNEKLFF
TGTGCCAGCTCACCACGGGCAGGGGGCGGAAGTAATGAAAAACTGTTTTTT